This is a list of T cell receptor beta chains from one sample in a study of cytomegalovirus exposure and HLA in healthy donors. Data came from immunoSEQ multiplex PCR; TCRdb stores just in-frame clones and leaves some out. The data hold about 120,000 clones, with approximately 87% observed a single time. Sequenced sample: PBMCs. The origin of the receptors is a woman younger than 35 in good health and CMV-seropositive. Each CDR3 is given with its conserved first and last residue. A D gene is named only where the DNA matches it firmly. Expanded clones are given a class, and other clones once, few, many or no size at all.

v_gene: TRBV5-6
j_gene: TRBJ1-4
d_gene: .
abundance: .
CDR3nt: TGTGCCAGCAGCTTCCGGGGGGAAGAAAAACTGTTTTTT
CDR3aa: CASSFRGEEKLFF

v_gene: TRBV9
j_gene: TRBJ2-3
d_gene: TRBD2
abundance: once
CDR3nt: TGTGCCAGCAGCGTAGGTACTAGCGGGAGGACTGAAGTGTATTTT
CDR3aa: CASSVGTSGRTEVYF

v_gene: TRBV5-1
j_gene: TRBJ1-2
d_gene: TRBD1
abundance: .
CDR3nt: TGCGCCAGCAGCTTGGGGCAGGGGGTAGCTGGTGGCTACACCTTC
CDR3aa: CASSLGQGVAGGYTF

v_gene: TRBV7-2
j_gene: TRBJ2-7
d_gene: TRBD2
abundance: once
CDR3nt: TGTGCCAGCAGCCTAACTAGCGGGGCCACCTACGAGCAGTACTTC
CDR3aa: CASSLTSGATYEQYF

v_gene: TRBV29-1
j_gene: TRBJ2-7
d_gene: TRBD1
abundance: .
CDR3nt: TGCAGCGCTGGACAGGGGGTAAACTACGAGCAGTACTTC
CDR3aa: CSAGQGVNYEQYF

v_gene: TRBV7-9
j_gene: TRBJ1-3
d_gene: TRBD1
abundance: .
CDR3nt: TGTGCCAGCAGCTTAACGGGACAGGCCTCTGGAAACACCATATATTTT
CDR3aa: CASSLTGQASGNTIYF

v_gene: TRBV5-8
j_gene: TRBJ2-2
d_gene: .
abundance: .
CDR3nt: TGTGCCAGCATCTACGGACTAACCCTCACCGGGGAGCTGTTTTTT
CDR3aa: CASIYGLTLTGELFF

v_gene: TRBV19
j_gene: TRBJ2-3
d_gene: .
abundance: .
CDR3nt: TGTGCCAGTAGTACAGACCGACAGGTGAAACCTAGCACAGATACGCAGTATTTT
CDR3aa: CASSTDRQVKPSTDTQYF

v_gene: TRBV2
j_gene: TRBJ2-7
d_gene: TRBD2
abundance: .
CDR3nt: TGTGCCAGCAGTGAGGGACTAGCGGGGGCACAAGACTACGAGCAGTACTTC
CDR3aa: CASSEGLAGAQDYEQYF

v_gene: TRBV28
j_gene: TRBJ1-5
d_gene: .
abundance: few
CDR3nt: TGTGCCAGCAGGGACCCGGGGAGCAATCAGCCCCAGCATTTT
CDR3aa: CASRDPGSNQPQHF

v_gene: TRBV4-1
j_gene: TRBJ2-3
d_gene: TRBD2
abundance: .
CDR3nt: TGCGCCAGCAGCCAAGGACTAGCGTTGGCAGATACGCAGTATTTT
CDR3aa: CASSQGLALADTQYF

v_gene: TRBV7-3
j_gene: TRBJ1-2
d_gene: .
abundance: .
CDR3nt: TGTGCCAGCAGTCCGGACAAGAACTATGGCTACACCTTC
CDR3aa: CASSPDKNYGYTF

v_gene: TRBV7-9
j_gene: TRBJ2-7
d_gene: .
abundance: .
CDR3nt: TGTGCCAGCAGCCCGGCCTACGAGCAGTACTTC
CDR3aa: CASSPAYEQYF

v_gene: TRBV9
j_gene: TRBJ2-6
d_gene: .
abundance: .
CDR3nt: TGTGCCAGCAGCCGGAGGGACAGCCAGTCCTCTGGGGCCAACGTCCTGACTTTC
CDR3aa: CASSRRDSQSSGANVLTF

v_gene: TRBV5-1
j_gene: TRBJ1-4
d_gene: TRBD1
abundance: .
CDR3nt: TGCGCCAGCAGACAGGGGGCTAAGGAAAAACTGTTTTTT
CDR3aa: CASRQGAKEKLFF

v_gene: TRBV4-1
j_gene: TRBJ2-7
d_gene: .
abundance: .
CDR3nt: TGCGCCAGCAGCCAAGATAAAGGCCCAGGGATGAGAAACGAGCAGTACTTC
CDR3aa: CASSQDKGPGMRNEQYF

v_gene: TRBV5-1
j_gene: TRBJ1-1
d_gene: TRBD1
abundance: .
CDR3nt: TGCGCCAGCAGCACCGGACAGGGGACTGAAGCTTTCTTT
CDR3aa: CASSTGQGTEAFF

v_gene: TRBV5-1
j_gene: TRBJ2-2
d_gene: TRBD1
abundance: .
CDR3nt: TGCGCCAGCAGCTTGCCTACCGGGACAGGGGCCACCGGGGAGCTGTTTTTT
CDR3aa: CASSLPTGTGATGELFF

v_gene: TRBV10-3
j_gene: TRBJ2-5
d_gene: .
abundance: .
CDR3nt: TGTGCCATCAGTGAGTCCGGGGGGCCAGAGACCCAGTACTTC
CDR3aa: CAISESGGPETQYF

v_gene: TRBV27
j_gene: TRBJ1-2
d_gene: TRBD1
abundance: .
CDR3nt: TGTGCCAGCAGTCCGTGGACAGGGAGCTATGGCTACACCTTC
CDR3aa: CASSPWTGSYGYTF

v_gene: TRBV5-5
j_gene: TRBJ1-1
d_gene: .
abundance: .
CDR3nt: TGTGCCAGCAGCTCTACAGGGAACACTGAAGCTTTCTTT
CDR3aa: CASSSTGNTEAFF

v_gene: TRBV11-3
j_gene: TRBJ2-3
d_gene: TRBD1
abundance: .
CDR3nt: TGTGCCAGCAGCCTCCACCGGGGACAGGCCAAGGCAGATACGCAGTATTTT
CDR3aa: CASSLHRGQAKADTQYF

v_gene: TRBV19
j_gene: TRBJ2-6
d_gene: TRBD2
abundance: .
CDR3nt: TGTGCCAGTAGGACAGCGGGAGTGCCTGGGGCCAACGTCCTGACTTTC
CDR3aa: CASRTAGVPGANVLTF

v_gene: TRBV25-1
j_gene: TRBJ1-1
d_gene: .
abundance: .
CDR3nt: TGTGCCAGCAGTGATCACGGGGGGCCGGTTCTCGTGACTTTCTTT
CDR3aa: CASSDHGGPVLVTFF

v_gene: TRBV15
j_gene: TRBJ1-2
d_gene: .
abundance: .
CDR3nt: TGTGCCACCAGCACCCCGATGGGGAGGGCAAAGGGTGTCTATGGCTACACCTTC
CDR3aa: CATSTPMGRAKGVYGYTF

v_gene: TRBV7-2
j_gene: TRBJ2-3
d_gene: TRBD2
abundance: .
CDR3nt: TGTGCCAGCAGCTTGGCAAGCGGGAGGAGCACAGATACGCAGTATTTT
CDR3aa: CASSLASGRSTDTQYF

v_gene: TRBV19
j_gene: TRBJ1-2
d_gene: TRBD1
abundance: .
CDR3nt: TGTGCCAGTAGTATTCGAGACAGGGGTTCGGATGGCTACACCTTC
CDR3aa: CASSIRDRGSDGYTF

v_gene: TRBV30
j_gene: TRBJ1-1
d_gene: .
abundance: .
CDR3nt: TGTGCCTGGAGTGGACAGCCGAACACTGAAGCTTTCTTT
CDR3aa: CAWSGQPNTEAFF

v_gene: TRBV18
j_gene: TRBJ2-5
d_gene: .
abundance: .
CDR3nt: TGTGCCAGCTCACCGACAGGCGAGACCCAGTACTTC
CDR3aa: CASSPTGETQYF

v_gene: TRBV28
j_gene: TRBJ2-4
d_gene: .
abundance: .
CDR3nt: TGTGCCAGCAGTCCCGGGATCCCGGTGGGCATTCAGTACTTC
CDR3aa: CASSPGIPVGIQYF

v_gene: TRBV14
j_gene: TRBJ1-2
d_gene: .
abundance: .
CDR3nt: TGTGCCAGCAGCCCGGGTACCAATGGCTACACCTTC
CDR3aa: CASSPGTNGYTF

v_gene: TRBV6-5
j_gene: TRBJ1-5
d_gene: TRBD1
abundance: .
CDR3nt: TGTGCCAGCAGACCGGACAGGGCAGGCAATCAGCCCCAGCATTTT
CDR3aa: CASRPDRAGNQPQHF

v_gene: TRBV25-1
j_gene: TRBJ1-2
d_gene: .
abundance: .
CDR3nt: TGTGCCAGCAGTGATGGGGGGACCGTAGCTAACTATGGCTACACCTTC
CDR3aa: CASSDGGTVANYGYTF

v_gene: TRBV28
j_gene: TRBJ1-2
d_gene: .
abundance: .
CDR3nt: TGTGCCAGCAGTTACGGGGGCTATGGCTACACCTTC
CDR3aa: CASSYGGYGYTF

v_gene: TRBV2
j_gene: TRBJ2-5
d_gene: .
abundance: .
CDR3nt: TGTGCCAGCAGTTCCCAACAGGGCGGGGAGACCCAGTACTTC
CDR3aa: CASSSQQGGETQYF

v_gene: TRBV5-6
j_gene: TRBJ1-6
d_gene: .
abundance: .
CDR3nt: TGTGCCAGCAGCCTGTCCAGGTCACCCCTCCACTTT
CDR3aa: CASSLSRSPLHF

v_gene: TRBV7-2
j_gene: TRBJ1-2
d_gene: TRBD1
abundance: .
CDR3nt: TGTGCCAGCAGCCAACAGGGGGCGAAATATGGCTACACCTTC
CDR3aa: CASSQQGAKYGYTF

v_gene: TRBV7-9
j_gene: TRBJ1-1
d_gene: TRBD1
abundance: .
CDR3nt: TGTGCCAGCAGCTTAGCAGGGGGCAACACTGAAGCTTTCTTT
CDR3aa: CASSLAGGNTEAFF

v_gene: TRBV28
j_gene: TRBJ2-1
d_gene: TRBD2
abundance: .
CDR3nt: TGTGCCAGCAGTGTTCTTTTGGCGGGAGGGCGGTACAATGAGCAGTTCTTC
CDR3aa: CASSVLLAGGRYNEQFF

v_gene: TRBV7-7
j_gene: TRBJ2-2
d_gene: .
abundance: .
CDR3nt: TGTGCTAGCAGCTTACAGGAAAACACCGGGGAGCTGTTTTTT
CDR3aa: CASSLQENTGELFF

v_gene: TRBV5-6
j_gene: TRBJ2-7
d_gene: TRBD2
abundance: .
CDR3nt: TGTGCCAGCAGCTTGGCCTCAGGACTAGTTGGCGAGCAGTACTTC
CDR3aa: CASSLASGLVGEQYF

v_gene: TRBV30
j_gene: TRBJ1-1
d_gene: TRBD1
abundance: .
CDR3nt: TGTGCCTGGAGTGACCCCCCGACAGGGATGTGGACTGAAGCTTTCTTT
CDR3aa: CAWSDPPTGMWTEAFF

v_gene: TRBV7-2
j_gene: TRBJ1-1
d_gene: .
abundance: .
CDR3nt: TGTGCCACCAGGAGGGCCACTGAAGCTTTCTTT
CDR3aa: CATRRATEAFF